These 28 T cell receptor beta chains were all obtained from the same sample, sequenced in a study of T-cell reconstitution after alpha-beta-depleted transplantation in children. Unique molecular identifiers were incorporated into the prepared TCRbeta library. Via MiXCR, TCRdb re-called the PCR reads, giving one row per CDR3 protein. Among 190,000 or so distinct CDR3 sequences listed, around 5.9% were seen once. The sample here was PBMCs, taken before TCRalphabeta/CD19-depleted stem cell transplant. The receptors here all came from a girl less than two years old with combined immunodeficiency, due to receive a stem cell transplant.

This clonotype was counted at least ten times. The chain couples TRBV20-1 to TRBJ2-1; weak D call: TRBD1 (7 bases). V dropped 0 bases and J dropped 9 bases, with 12 bases sitting between them. The CDR3 has 13 amino acids. Looked up from germline, CDR1 is DFQATT and CDR2 is SNEGSKA (reference sequence). The CDR3 DNA is TGCAGTGCTAGAGATTTTCAGGGGGGTGAGCAGTTCTTC. It yields the protein CSARDFQGGEQFF.

Comment on this clonotype: With a much larger clone just one base away, this may be a read error. This chain links TRBV11-3 with TRBJ2-7; D possibly corresponds to TRBD1 (6 bases). Germline-derived CDR1 and CDR2 are SGHNT and YENEEA. There are 16 residues in the CDR3. The germline V and J ends were trimmed by 3 bases and 9 bases, with 24 bases remaining between them. The CDR3 sequence is CASSLVGPNQGLVQYF. DNA of the CDR3: TGTGCCAGCAGCTTGGTTGGACCCAACCAGGGGCTTGTGCAGTACTTC.

This clonotype was seen ten or more times. The chain combines TRBV7-6 with TRBJ2-1, with TRBD2 identical over 8 bases. J was trimmed by 6 bases and V by 7 bases; bases with no gene match: 20. The CDR3 spans 18 residues. CDR1 is SGHVS, CDR2 FNYEAQ, per germline. The CDR3 loop is CASTKETGAGGYRNEQFF. CDR3 DNA: TGTGCCAGCACCAAAGAGACAGGCGCGGGGGGTTATCGCAATGAGCAGTTCTTC.

With respect to this clonotype: A much larger clone differs from this one at a single base, so this may be a read error. The chain employs TRBV20-1 and TRBJ2-7; D may be TRBD1 (6 bases). The CDR3 is 15 amino acids. CDR1 and CDR2 from the germline V gene are DFQATT and SNEGSKA (reference sequence). V was shortened by 2 bases and J by 2 bases, with 16 bases between the two germline ends. The CDR3 sequence: CSARQRQAFAYEQYF. The CDR3 nucleotides read TGCAGTGCTAGACAAAGACAGGCCTTCGCCTACGAGCAGTACTTC.

This clonotype was seen repeatedly, ten times or more. This chain links TRBV20-1 with TRBJ1-1, with D possibly TRBD1 on 5 matching bases. Germline values: CDR1 DFQATT, CDR2 SNEGSKA (reference sequence). Trimming took off 5 bases at V and 7 bases at J, with 23 bases between the two ends. This CDR3 spans 15 amino acids. CDR3 amino acids: CSALRIPGSGGEAFF. The CDR3 bases are TGCAGTGCTCTTAGAATCCCTGGGTCCGGGGGTGAAGCTTTCTTT.

This clonotype was picked up many times. The chain recombines TRBV28 with TRBJ1-3; D might be TRBD1 (6 bases). This CDR3 is 19 amino acids long. The germline V gene encodes CDR1 MDHEN and CDR2 SYDVKM. Trimming cost V 5 bases and J 4 bases, with 27 bases left between them. CDR3 amino acids: CASSPQPGQLSLYGNTIYF. CDR3 in DNA: TGTGCCAGCAGTCCACAGCCGGGACAACTATCTCTGTACGGAAACACCATATATTTT.

This clonotype appeared many times. The J gene is TRBJ2-3, the V gene TRBV29-1; D not certain. CDR1 and CDR2 from the germline V gene are SQVTM and ANQGSEA. Trimming removed 7 bases from V and 1 base from J, with 15 bases in between. The CDR3 consists of 14 residues. The CDR3 here is CSASESLGTDTQYF. The CDR3 bases are TGCAGCGCTTCAGAGAGCCTTGGCACAGATACGCAGTATTTT.

This clonotype was seen many times. The chain uses TRBV6-2 or TRBV6-3 and TRBJ2-1; D might be TRBD1 (6 bases). V shed 2 bases and J shed 4 bases, with 12 bases lying between them. Germline V gene sequence: CDR1 MNHEY, CDR2 SVGEGT. The CDR3 has 15 amino acids. CDR3: CASSYQWQGYNEQFF. The CDR3 DNA sequence: TGTGCCAGCAGTTACCAGTGGCAGGGGTACAATGAGCAGTTCTTC.

This clonotype was detected many times. The chain is built from TRBV20-1 and TRBJ2-3; D perhaps matches TRBD2 (5 bases). V shed 6 bases and J shed 3 bases, with 19 bases lying between them. Germline V lookup: CDR1 DFQATT, CDR2 SNEGSKA (reference sequence). The CDR3 is made up of 15 amino acids. This chain's CDR3 is CSASWTSAATDTQYF. CDR3 coding DNA: TGCAGTGCAAGCTGGACTTCCGCCGCGACAGATACGCAGTATTTT.

This clonotype was observed many times. The V and J genes are TRBV25-1 and TRBJ1-3, with D perhaps matching TRBD1 (5 bases). This CDR3 is 15 amino acids long. V was pared by 7 bases and J by 2 bases, with 15 bases between. CDR1 MGHDK and CDR2 SYGVNS come from the germline V gene. CDR3 region: CASTESQGTGNTIYF. The CDR3 DNA follows: TGTGCCAGCACAGAGTCGCAGGGAACTGGAAACACCATATATTTT.

This clonotype was detected ten times or more. The V call is TRBV28, the J call TRBJ2-3; D might be TRBD2 (5 bases). Germline CDR1 and CDR2: MDHEN and SYDVKM. V was pared by 3 bases and J by 5 bases, with 12 bases between. The CDR3 consists of 14 residues. CDR3 DNA sequence: TGTGCCAGCAGTTTGCCTGCCCGGGGAGATACGCAGTATTTT. Its translation: CASSLPARGDTQYF.

This clonotype was observed at least ten times. The genes are TRBV5-5 and TRBJ2-5; TRBD2 matches 8 bases. V was pared by 4 bases and J by 3 bases, with 8 bases of the junction left unmatched. Looked up from germline, CDR1 is SGHKS and CDR2 is YYEKEE (reference sequence). The CDR3 has 15 amino acids. The CDR3 spells CASSVGSGSEETQYF. Written as DNA, the CDR3 is TGTGCCAGCAGCGTCGGGAGCGGGAGCGAAGAGACCCAGTACTTC. Full variable domain (remainder filled in from reference TRBV5-5 and TRBJ2-5): DAGVTQSPTHLIKTRGQQVTLRCSPISGHKSVSWYQQVLGQGPQFIFQYYEKEERGRGNFPDRFSARQFPNYSSELNVNALLLGDSALYLCASSVGSGSEETQYFGPGTRLLVL.

This clonotype was found many times. The chain recombines TRBV12-3 or TRBV12-4 with TRBJ2-7, with D perhaps matching TRBD1 or TRBD2 (5 bases each). The germline V and J ends were trimmed by 3 bases and 7 bases, with 22 bases remaining between them. The CDR3 totals 16 residues. The CDR3 region has the DNA TGTGCCAGCAGTTTTTCCTCCCCGGGTCCGAGGGGAGAGCAGTACTTC. Its translation: CASSFSSPGPRGEQYF.

This clonotype has a count of ten or more. The chain has TRBV7-8 and TRBJ2-1, with D possibly matching TRBD1 (6 bases). Germline V gene sequence: CDR1 SGHVS, CDR2 FQNEAQ. Trimming left V 7 bases short and J 8 bases short, with 18 bases between. CDR3 size: 14 residues. The chain's CDR3 is CASTPLQGSDEQFF. In DNA form, the CDR3 reads TGTGCCAGCACCCCCCTACAGGGCTCAGATGAGCAGTTCTTC.

This clonotype was observed at least ten times. The V call is TRBV9, the J call TRBJ2-3; 7 bases line up with TRBD1. V lost 3 bases to trimming and J lost 3 bases; unmatched junction nucleotides: 4. Germline V gene sequence: CDR1 SGDLS, CDR2 YYNGEE. This CDR3 region has 14 residues. This CDR3 reads CASSAEGATDTQYF. CDR3 nucleotide sequence: TGTGCCAGCAGCGCTGAGGGGGCTACAGATACGCAGTATTTT.

The chain uses TRBV7-8 and TRBJ2-5; TRBD2 matches 11 bases. Germline CDR1 and CDR2: SGHVS and FQNEAQ. CDR3 size: 14 residues. V dropped 6 bases and J dropped 5; count of bases not matched to a gene: 5. CDR3 residues: CASSVAGGQETQYF. CDR3 sequence (DNA): TGTGCCAGCAGTGTAGCGGGGGGGCAGGAGACCCAGTACTTC.

V and J are TRBV9 and TRBJ2-1; D is ambiguous. CDR1 is SGDLS, CDR2 YYNGEE, per germline. The CDR3 loop spans 12 amino acids. The V end was cut by 3 bases, the J end by 5 bases, with 6 bases between. This CDR3 is CASSAEDNEQFF. CDR3 bases: TGTGCCAGCAGCGCGGAAGACAATGAGCAGTTCTTC.

This clonotype was counted at least ten times. This chain connects TRBV7-9 to TRBJ1-2; D is perhaps TRBD1 (5 bases). V lost 0 bases and J lost 14, with 25 bases in between. The CDR3 sequence is 16 residues long. The germline V gene has CDR1 SEHNR and CDR2 FQNEAQ (reference sequence). The CDR3 here is CASSLAGGGDGDGGTF. The CDR3 DNA reads as TGTGCCAGCAGCTTAGCCGGCGGAGGGGACGGTGACGGGGGAACCTTC. Complete variable domain (other parts from reference TRBV7-9 and TRBJ1-2): DTGVSQNPRHKITKRGQNVTFRCDPISEHNRLYWYRQTLGQGPEFLTYFQNEAQLEKSRLLSDRFSAERPKGSFSTLEIQRTEQGDSAMYLCASSLAGGGDGDGGTFGSGTRLTVV.

This clonotype was recorded at least ten times. The chain uses TRBV6-2 or TRBV6-3 and TRBJ1-5; D perhaps matches TRBD1 (5 bases). Trimming left V 0 bases short and J 0 bases short, with 21 bases between. Per germline, CDR1 MNHEY and CDR2 SVGEGT. The CDR3 sequence is 20 residues long. CDR3 DNA: TGTGCCAGCAGTTACTCTTACCCAGGGAACAGCGACTATAGCAATCAGCCCCAGCATTTT. The encoded protein is CASSYSYPGNSDYSNQPQHF.

This clonotype was seen at least ten times. The CDR3 spells CASSQGGRFDEQFF. The CDR3 DNA follows: TGCGCCAGCAGCCAAGGGGGGCGATTTGATGAGCAGTTCTTC. V gene TRBV4-1 combines with J gene TRBJ2-1; perhaps TRBD1 as D (6 bases). Trimming removed 1 base from V and 8 bases from J, with 12 bases in between. The germline CDR1 and CDR2 sequences are MGHRA and YSYEKL. This CDR3 spans 14 amino acids.

With regard to this clonotype: This may arise from a read error, as a much more abundant clone is one base away. The chain combines TRBV25-1 with TRBJ2-5; D call uncertain. Germline V gives CDR1 MGHDK, CDR2 SYGVNS. This CDR3 has 15 amino acids. The CDR3 region is CASSSIRTSQETHYF. CDR3 in DNA: TGTGCCAGCAGTTCCATCCGGACCAGTCAAGAGACCCACTACTTC. The variable domain in full, with the rest retrieved from reference TRBV25-1 and TRBJ2-5, is EADIYQTPRYLVIGTGKKITLECSQTMGHDKMYWYQQDPGMELHLIHYSYGVNSTEKGDLSSESTVSRIRTEHFPLTLESARPSHTSQYLCASSSIRTSQETHYFGPGTRLLVL.

This clonotype was detected many times. This rearrangement joins TRBV7-9 to TRBJ2-1; maybe TRBD2 (6 bases). This CDR3 spans 16 amino acids. Trimming pared 5 bases from V and 0 bases from J, leaving 14 bases between. CDR1 SEHNR and CDR2 FQNEAQ come from the germline V gene (reference sequence). The CDR3: CASSQIAVSSYNEQFF. The CDR3 DNA reads as TGTGCCAGCAGCCAGATAGCGGTGAGCTCCTACAATGAGCAGTTCTTC.

This clonotype came up many times. This chain's CDR3 is CATSRGYEQYF. DNA for the CDR3: TGTGCCACCAGCAGGGGATACGAGCAGTACTTC. The chain employs TRBV15 and TRBJ2-7, with unresolved D. CDR1 and CDR2 from the germline V gene are LNHNV and YYDKDF (reference sequence). The CDR3 runs 11 residues. Trimming cost V 3 bases and J 4 bases, with 4 bases left between them.

This clonotype has ten or more counts. V and J are TRBV4-3 and TRBJ2-2; D call uncertain. The CDR3 loop spans 15 amino acids. Looked up from germline, CDR1 is LGHNA and CDR2 is YSLEER. Trimming shortened V by 1 base and J by 4 bases, and 10 bases separated the two germline ends. CDR3 amino acids: CASSQASATTGELFF. The DNA for the CDR3 is TGCGCCAGCAGCCAAGCGTCAGCCACCACCGGGGAGCTGTTTTTT.

This clonotype was seen more than once but under ten times. This chain links TRBV20-1 with TRBJ1-1; 8 bases fit TRBD1. The CDR3 spans 18 residues. The V and J ends lost 2 bases and 3 bases, in that order; junction bases with no gene match: 17. Germline V lookup: CDR1 DFQATT, CDR2 SNEGSKA (reference sequence). CDR3 DNA sequence: TGCAGTGCTAGAACCTCAGGGGGCGCGGGCCCCTGGGACACTGAAGCTTTCTTT. The encoded protein is CSARTSGGAGPWDTEAFF.

This clonotype was recorded many times. This chain joins TRBV15 and TRBJ2-7; a weak D match, TRBD2 (6 bases). The germline gives CDR1 LNHNV, CDR2 YYDKDF (reference sequence). Trimming pared 1 base from V and 0 bases from J, leaving 19 bases between. This CDR3 contains 18 residues. This chain's CDR3 is CATSRAHSGTETSYEQYF. The CDR3, as DNA: TGTGCCACCAGCAGAGCACACTCCGGGACTGAAACCTCCTACGAGCAGTACTTC.

In its sample, this clonotype was seen many times. The chain has TRBV9 and TRBJ2-5, with TRBD1 matching over 7 bases. Germline-derived CDR1 and CDR2 are SGDLS and YYNGEE. The CDR3 covers 16 residues. The trim removed 3 bases at V and 2 bases at J, leaving 10 bases unmatched. The CDR3 here is CASSGFHRGGQETQYF. Written as DNA, the CDR3 is TGTGCCAGCAGCGGGTTCCACAGGGGCGGACAAGAGACCCAGTACTTC.

This clonotype was counted many times. V and J are TRBV12-3 or TRBV12-4 and TRBJ1-2, with D unresolved. Trimming pared 1 base from V and 5 bases from J, leaving 8 bases between. The CDR3 extends over 13 amino acids. CDR3 amino acids: CASSLGVSYGYTF. CDR3 nucleotides: TGTGCCAGCAGTTTAGGGGTCTCGTATGGCTACACCTTC.